This TCR beta chain was sequenced for a study of T cell responses to AZD1222 COVID-19 vaccine. A single count supports this clone. The method was immunoSEQ multiplex PCR; TCRdb's version includes in-frame clones alone and lacks a portion of them. This table holds more than 140,000 clones, 85% to 95% found once. The V segment lost 3 bases and the J segment 3 bases; nucleotides outside the gene matches: 5. The CDR3 is 15 residues long. Germline lookup yields CDR1 SGHRS and CDR2 YFSETQ. Sample: peripheral blood, taken on day 0 of MenACWY control vaccination. The origin of this receptor is an adult in good health. V and J are TRBV5-1 and TRBJ2-2; 7 bases fit TRBD1. The CDR3 nucleotides are TGCGCCAGCAGCTCCCGACAGGGAGACACCGGGGAGCTGTTTTTT. This gives the protein CASSSRQGDTGELFF. Combining the CDR3 with reference TRBV5-1 and TRBJ2-2 gives the whole variable domain KAGVTQTPRYLIKTRGQQVTLSCSPISGHRSVSWYQQTPGQGLQFLFEYFSETQRNKGNFPGRFSGRQFSNSRSEMNVSTLELGDSALYLCASSSRQGDTGELFFGEGSRLTVL.